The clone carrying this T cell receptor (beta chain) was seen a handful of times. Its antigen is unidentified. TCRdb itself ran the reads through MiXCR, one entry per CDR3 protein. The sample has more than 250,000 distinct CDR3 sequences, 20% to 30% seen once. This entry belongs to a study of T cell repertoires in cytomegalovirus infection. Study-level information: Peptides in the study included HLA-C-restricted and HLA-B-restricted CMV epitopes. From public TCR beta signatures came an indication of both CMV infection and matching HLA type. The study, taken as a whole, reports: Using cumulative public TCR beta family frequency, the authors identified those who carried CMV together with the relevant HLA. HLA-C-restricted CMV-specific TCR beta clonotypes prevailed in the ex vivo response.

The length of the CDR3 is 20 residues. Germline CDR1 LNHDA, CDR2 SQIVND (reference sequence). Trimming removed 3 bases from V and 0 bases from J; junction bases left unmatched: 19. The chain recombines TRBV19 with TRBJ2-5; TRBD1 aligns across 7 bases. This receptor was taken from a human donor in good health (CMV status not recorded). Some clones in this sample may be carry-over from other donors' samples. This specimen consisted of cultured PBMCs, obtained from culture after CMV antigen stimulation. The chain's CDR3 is CASSIEATGTATTDQETQYF. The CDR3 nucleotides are TGTGCCAGTAGTATCGAAGCCACCGGGACAGCAACCACAGACCAAGAGACCCAGTACTTC.